The clone carrying this T cell receptor (beta chain) was counted ten times or more. Antigen unknown. Combining a sample-barcoded 5' primer with a J-beta primer mix, a second PCR ran for roughly 6 to 12 cycles. TCRdb redid the calling of the 5' RACE reads with MiXCR, one entry per CDR3 protein. Counted here are 710,000 or so distinct CDR3 sequences, roughly 32% occurring once; the ten biggest clones make up 15%. The sample comes from a study of blood T cells in healthy people across ages. CDR3 length equals 16 residues. From germline, CDR1 is SGHTA and CDR2 FQGNSA. V lost 6 bases, J lost 6 bases, and 14 bases stayed unmatched. Whole-study findings and limits: Conclusively comparing naive with antigen-experienced cells was impossible with unsorted PBMCs. Significant beta diversity loss was already apparent by age approximately 36, declining roughly linearly. Versus aged donors, long-lived donors had higher diversity and more naive CD4+ cells.

With each sample, at least 5 micrograms of total RNA were extracted. What was sequenced was blood. The rearrangement joins TRBV7-2 to TRBJ2-3; TRBD2 agrees at 8 bases. The receptor was derived from a woman of 80 years or more in good health. The CDR3 region has the DNA TGTGCCAGCAGTCCTACTAGCGCGGGGGGTCGGGATACGCAGTATTTT. Its protein product is CASSPTSAGGRDTQYF.